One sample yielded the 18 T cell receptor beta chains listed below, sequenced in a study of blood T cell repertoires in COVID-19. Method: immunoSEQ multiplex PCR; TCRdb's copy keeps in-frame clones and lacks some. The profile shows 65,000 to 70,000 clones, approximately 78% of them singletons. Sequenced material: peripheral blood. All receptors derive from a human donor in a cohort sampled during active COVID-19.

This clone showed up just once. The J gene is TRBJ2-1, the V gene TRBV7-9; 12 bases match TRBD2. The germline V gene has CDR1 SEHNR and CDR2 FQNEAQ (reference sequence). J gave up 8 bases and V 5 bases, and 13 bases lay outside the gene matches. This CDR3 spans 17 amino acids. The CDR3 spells CASSQKTTSGRHYEQFF. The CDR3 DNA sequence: TGTGCCAGCAGCCAAAAAACGACTAGCGGGAGACACTATGAGCAGTTCTTC. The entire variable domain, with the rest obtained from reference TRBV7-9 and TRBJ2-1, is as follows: DTGVSQNPRHKITKRGQNVTFRCDPISEHNRLYWYRQTLGQGPEFLTYFQNEAQLEKSRLLSDRFSAERPKGSFSTLEIQRTEQGDSAMYLCASSQKTTSGRHYEQFFGPGTRLTVL.

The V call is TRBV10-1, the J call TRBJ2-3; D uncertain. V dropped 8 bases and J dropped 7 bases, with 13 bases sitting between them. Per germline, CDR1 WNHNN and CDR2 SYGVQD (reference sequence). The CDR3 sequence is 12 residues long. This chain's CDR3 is CASSSGFYTQYF. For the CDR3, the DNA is TGCGCCAGCTCATCAGGATTCTATACGCAGTATTTT.

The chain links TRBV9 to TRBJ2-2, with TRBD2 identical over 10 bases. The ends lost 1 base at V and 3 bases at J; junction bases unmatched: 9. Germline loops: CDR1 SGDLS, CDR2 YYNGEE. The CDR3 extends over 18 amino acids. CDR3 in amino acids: CASSVSASGRWDTGELFF. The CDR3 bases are TGTGCCAGCAGCGTATCGGCTAGCGGGAGATGGGACACCGGGGAGCTGTTTTTT.

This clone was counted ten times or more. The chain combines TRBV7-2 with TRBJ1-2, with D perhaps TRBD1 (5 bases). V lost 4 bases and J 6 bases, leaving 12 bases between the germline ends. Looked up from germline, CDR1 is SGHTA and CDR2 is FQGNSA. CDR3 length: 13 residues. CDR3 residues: CASSSPRQHGYTF. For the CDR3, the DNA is TGTGCCAGCAGCTCCCCTCGACAGCATGGCTACACCTTC.

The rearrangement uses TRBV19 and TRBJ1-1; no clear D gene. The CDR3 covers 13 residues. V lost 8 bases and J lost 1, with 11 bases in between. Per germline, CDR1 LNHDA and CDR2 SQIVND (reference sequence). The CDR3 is CASGRRGNTEAFF. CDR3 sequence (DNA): TGTGCCAGTGGGAGGCGTGGGAACACTGAAGCTTTCTTT.

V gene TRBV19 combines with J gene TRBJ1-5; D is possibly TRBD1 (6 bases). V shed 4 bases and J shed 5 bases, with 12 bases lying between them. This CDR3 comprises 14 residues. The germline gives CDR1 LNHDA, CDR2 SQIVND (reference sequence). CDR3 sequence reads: CASSKGGSDQPQHF. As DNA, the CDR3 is TGTGCCAGTAGTAAGGGGGGGAGCGATCAGCCCCAGCATTTT.

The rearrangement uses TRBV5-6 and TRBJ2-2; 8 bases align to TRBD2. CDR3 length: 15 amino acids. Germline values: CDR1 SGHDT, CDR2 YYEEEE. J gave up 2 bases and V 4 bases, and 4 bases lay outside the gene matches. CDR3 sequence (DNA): TGTGCCAGCAGCATTGGGACTAGTAACACCGGGGAGCTGTTTTTT. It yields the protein CASSIGTSNTGELFF.

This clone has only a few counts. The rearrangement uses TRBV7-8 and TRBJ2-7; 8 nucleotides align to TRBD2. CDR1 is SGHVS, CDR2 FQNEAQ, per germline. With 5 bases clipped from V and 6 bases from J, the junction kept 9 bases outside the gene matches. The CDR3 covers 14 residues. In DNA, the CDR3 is TGTGCCAGCAGCACCCAGCGGGAGCTTGTCGAGCAGTACTTC. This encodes CASSTQRELVEQYF.

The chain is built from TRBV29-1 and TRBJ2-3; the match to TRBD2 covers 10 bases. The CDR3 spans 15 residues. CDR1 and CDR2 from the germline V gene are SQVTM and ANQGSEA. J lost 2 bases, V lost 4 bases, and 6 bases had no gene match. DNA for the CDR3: TGCAGCGTTGTTTGGACTAGCGGCCTCACAGATACGCAGTATTTT. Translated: CSVVWTSGLTDTQYF.

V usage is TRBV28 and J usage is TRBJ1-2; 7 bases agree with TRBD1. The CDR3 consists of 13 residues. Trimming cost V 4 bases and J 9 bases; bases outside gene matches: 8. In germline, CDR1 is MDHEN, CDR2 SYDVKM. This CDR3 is CASSSPRDSSYTF. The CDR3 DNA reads TGTGCCAGCAGTTCCCCAAGGGACAGTAGCTACACCTTC.

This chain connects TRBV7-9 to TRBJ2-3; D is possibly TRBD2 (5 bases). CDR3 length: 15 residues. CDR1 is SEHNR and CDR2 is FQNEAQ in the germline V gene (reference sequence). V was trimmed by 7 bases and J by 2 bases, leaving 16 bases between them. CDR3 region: CASTQRGADTDTQYF. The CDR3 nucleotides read TGTGCCAGCACCCAACGCGGAGCGGACACAGATACGCAGTATTTT. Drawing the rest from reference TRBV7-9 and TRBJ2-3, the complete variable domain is DTGVSQNPRHKITKRGQNVTFRCDPISEHNRLYWYRQTLGQGPEFLTYFQNEAQLEKSRLLSDRFSAERPKGSFSTLEIQRTEQGDSAMYLCASTQRGADTDTQYFGPGTRLTVL.

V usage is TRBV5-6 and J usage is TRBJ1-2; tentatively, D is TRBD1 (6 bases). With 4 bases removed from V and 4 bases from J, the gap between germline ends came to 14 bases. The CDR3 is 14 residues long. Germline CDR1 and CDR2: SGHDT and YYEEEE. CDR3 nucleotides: TGTGCCAGCAGCAACAGGGAGGGATTCTATGGCTACACCTTC. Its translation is CASSNREGFYGYTF. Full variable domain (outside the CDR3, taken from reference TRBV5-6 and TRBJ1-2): DAGVTQSPTHLIKTRGQQVTLRCSPKSGHDTVSWYQQALGQGPQFIFQYYEEEERQRGNFPDRFSGHQFPNYSSELNVNALLLGDSALYLCASSNREGFYGYTFGSGTRLTVV.

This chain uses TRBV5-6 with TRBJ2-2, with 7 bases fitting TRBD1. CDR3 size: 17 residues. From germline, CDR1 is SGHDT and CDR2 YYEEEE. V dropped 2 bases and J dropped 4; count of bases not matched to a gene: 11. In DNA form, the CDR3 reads TGTGCCAGCAGCTTAGAACCCAACAGGGGAACCACCGGGGAGCTGTTTTTT. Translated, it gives CASSLEPNRGTTGELFF.

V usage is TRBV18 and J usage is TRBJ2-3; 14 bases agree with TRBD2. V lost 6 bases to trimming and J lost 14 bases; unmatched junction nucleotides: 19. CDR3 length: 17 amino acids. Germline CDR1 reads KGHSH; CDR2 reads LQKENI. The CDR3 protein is CASSSAGTSGSPLTPYF. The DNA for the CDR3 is TGTGCCAGCTCCTCTGCCGGGACTAGCGGGAGCCCATTGACTCCGTATTTT.

The CDR3 region has the DNA TGTGCCAGCAGTTTATTCTCGGGGGGGAACACTGAAGCTTTCTTT. Translation gives CASSLFSGGNTEAFF. V and J are TRBV28 and TRBJ1-1; perhaps TRBD1 as D (5 bases). V lost 1 base and J lost 1, with 10 bases in between. The V gene's germline CDR1 is MDHEN and CDR2 SYDVKM. This CDR3 is built from 15 residues.

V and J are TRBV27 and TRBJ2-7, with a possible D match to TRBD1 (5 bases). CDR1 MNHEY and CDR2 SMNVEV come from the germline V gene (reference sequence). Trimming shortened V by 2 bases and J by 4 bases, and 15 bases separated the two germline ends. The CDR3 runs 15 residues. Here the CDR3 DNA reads TGTGCCAGCAGTTTAGTAGGCCAGGACACATACGAGCAGTACTTC. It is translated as CASSLVGQDTYEQYF.

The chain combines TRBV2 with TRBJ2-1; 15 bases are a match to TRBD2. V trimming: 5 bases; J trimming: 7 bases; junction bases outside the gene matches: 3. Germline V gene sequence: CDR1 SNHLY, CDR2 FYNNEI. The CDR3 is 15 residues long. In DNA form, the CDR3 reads TGTGCCAGCAGTCCGGGACTAGCGGGAGGAAATGAGCAGTTCTTC. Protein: CASSPGLAGGNEQFF.

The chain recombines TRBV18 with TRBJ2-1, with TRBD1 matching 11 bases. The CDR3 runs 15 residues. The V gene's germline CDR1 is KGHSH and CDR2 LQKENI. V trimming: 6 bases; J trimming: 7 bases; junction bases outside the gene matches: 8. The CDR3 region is CASSWDRGGNNEQFF. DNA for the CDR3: TGTGCCAGCTCTTGGGACAGGGGGGGAAATAATGAGCAGTTCTTC.